The sequence of this TCR beta chain was determined in a study of shared clonotypes between healthy human individuals. Germline CDR1 SGHKS, CDR2 YYEKEE (reference sequence). The CDR3 has 14 amino acids. The V gene end was trimmed by 5 bases and the J gene end by 3 bases; junction bases not matched to a gene: 4. CD4+ cells underwent separation, giving CD45RA+ naive and CD45RA-negative memory subsets. Some clones are missing from TCRdb's copy, which holds only in-frame ones; the method was immunoSEQ multiplex PCR. The table shows 2 million to 2.5 million clones, with 93% occurring only once. The chain is built from TRBV5-5 and TRBJ1-2, with 10 bases identical to TRBD1. The source material was naive CD4+ T cells from PBMCs. Indicated subset: CD45RA+ positively selected. This clonotype was sampled from a man aged 18 to 30 in good health. Some clones in this sample may be carry-over from other donors' samples. The CDR3 region is CASRHGQGDYGYTF. The DNA of the CDR3 is TGTGCCAGCAGACATGGACAGGGGGACTATGGCTACACCTTC.